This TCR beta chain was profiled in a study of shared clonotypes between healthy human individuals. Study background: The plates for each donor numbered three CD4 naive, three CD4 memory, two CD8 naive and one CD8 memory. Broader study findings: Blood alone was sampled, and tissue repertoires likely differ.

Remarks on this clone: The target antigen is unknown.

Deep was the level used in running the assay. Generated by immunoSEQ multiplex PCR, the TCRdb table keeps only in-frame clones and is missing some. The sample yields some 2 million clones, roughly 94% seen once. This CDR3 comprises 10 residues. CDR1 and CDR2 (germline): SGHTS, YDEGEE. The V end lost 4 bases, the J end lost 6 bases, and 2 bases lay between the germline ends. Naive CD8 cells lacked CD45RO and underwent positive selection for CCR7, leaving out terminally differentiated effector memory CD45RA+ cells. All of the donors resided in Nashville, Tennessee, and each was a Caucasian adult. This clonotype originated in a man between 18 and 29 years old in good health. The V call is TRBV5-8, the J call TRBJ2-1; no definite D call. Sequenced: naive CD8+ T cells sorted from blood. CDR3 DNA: TGTGCCAGCAGCAGCAATGAGCAGTTCTTC. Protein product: CASSSNEQFF.